The next 17 T cell receptor beta chains were all read from a single sample in a study of human T cells and chemical hapten exposure. TCRdb used MiXCR to reprocess the RACE reads, holding one entry per CDR3 protein. The table lists about 82,000 distinct CDR3 sequences, 10% to 15% of them singletons, with more than 4.5% in the top ten. Time point meaning: patch test 3, about 24 weeks after DPC sensitization. Sample treatment: therapeutic diphenylcyclopropenone sensitization with weekly scalp DPC. The specimen comprised whole blood, sampled in connection with sensitization to the hapten diphenylcyclopropenone (DPC). The receptor source for this set is a woman between 45 and 65 years old with alopecia areata. Some clones in this sample may be carry-over from other donors' samples.

This clonotype has just a few counts. V is TRBV2 and J is TRBJ2-1; D not resolved. V was pared by 3 bases and J by 8 bases, with 8 bases between. The CDR3 has 12 amino acids. Germline lookup yields CDR1 SNHLY and CDR2 FYNNEI. The CDR3 reads CASSDTIYEQFF. CDR3 in DNA: TGTGCCAGCAGTGATACGATTTATGAGCAGTTCTTC.

The table lists this clonotype with many counts. This chain links TRBV30 with TRBJ1-3; D not resolved. The V gene lost 0 bases and the J gene lost 1 base, with 1 base spanning the gap. The CDR3 spans 12 residues. Germline-derived CDR1 and CDR2 are GTSNPN and SVGIG (reference sequence). The CDR3 sequence: CAWSVSGNTIYF. DNA of the CDR3: TGTGCCTGGAGTGTATCTGGAAACACCATATATTTT.

The table lists this clonotype with many counts. V usage is TRBV6-1 and J usage is TRBJ2-7, with 10 bases fitting TRBD1. V dropped 2 bases and J dropped 4; count of bases not matched to a gene: 5. The germline V gene encodes CDR1 MNHNS and CDR2 SASEGT. The CDR3 extends over 15 amino acids. The CDR3 region is CASSEFGTGVYEQYF. In DNA form, the CDR3 reads TGTGCCAGCAGTGAATTTGGGACAGGGGTTTACGAGCAGTACTTC.

This clonotype has just a few counts. The chain couples TRBV20-1 to TRBJ1-1, with D maybe TRBD1 (6 bases). The germline gives CDR1 DFQATT, CDR2 SNEGSKA (reference sequence). This CDR3 region has 13 residues. V was clipped by 1 base and J by 4 bases, with 10 bases between them. CDR3: CSARVNRATEAFF. The CDR3 bases are TGCAGTGCTAGAGTTAACAGGGCCACTGAAGCTTTCTTT.

This clonotype was seen repeatedly, ten times or more. This chain uses TRBV11-2 with TRBJ1-6; D uncertain. Germline-derived CDR1 and CDR2 are SGHAT and FQNNGV. Trimming took 0 bases from V and 9 from J, leaving 9 bases between them. This CDR3 comprises 14 residues. The CDR3 nucleotides are TGTGCCAGCAGCTTAGATCGAACTAGTTCACCCCTCCACTTT. Its protein is CASSLDRTSSPLHF.

J is TRBJ2-7 and V is TRBV20-1; D is ambiguous. Germline V gene data show CDR1 as DFQATT and CDR2 as SNEGSKA (reference sequence). CDR3 length: 14 amino acids. Trimming removed 0 bases at V and 0 bases at J, with 9 bases between. The chain's CDR3 is CSAREQDASYEQYF. The CDR3, as DNA: TGCAGTGCTAGAGAGCAGGACGCCTCCTACGAGCAGTACTTC.

This clonotype was counted only a few times. This rearrangement joins TRBV29-1 to TRBJ2-3; D possibly corresponds to TRBD1 (5 bases). The CDR3 is 15 amino acids. Germline assignment: CDR1 SQVTM and CDR2 ANQGSEA. Trimming pared 3 bases from V and 0 bases from J, leaving 13 bases between. The chain's CDR3 is CSVDAFDRSTDTQYF. CDR3 DNA: TGCAGCGTTGACGCCTTTGACAGAAGCACAGATACGCAGTATTTT.

The chain combines TRBV29-1 with TRBJ2-1; D remains unclear. This CDR3 spans 12 amino acids. V lost 7 bases to trimming and J lost 12 bases, with 19 bases between them. CDR1 and CDR2 from the germline V gene are SQVTM and ANQGSEA. This CDR3 is CSADTSPSLQFF. CDR3 DNA: TGCAGCGCAGATACATCACCAAGCTTGCAGTTCTTC.

This clonotype was seen repeatedly, ten times or more. The chain joins TRBV11-2 to TRBJ1-5, with D perhaps TRBD1 (5 bases). Between the trimmed V and J ends, which lost 5 bases and 5 bases, there was a span of 10 bases. Germline CDR1 is SGHAT and CDR2 is FQNNGV. This CDR3 region has 13 residues. The CDR3 loop is CASSPGLDQPQHF. CDR3 nucleotides: TGTGCCAGCAGCCCAGGGTTGGATCAGCCCCAGCATTTT.

The gene calls are TRBV2 and TRBJ2-2; no clear D gene. The CDR3 runs 10 residues. The V gene's germline CDR1 is SNHLY and CDR2 FYNNEI. V was shortened by 9 bases and J by 7 bases, with 6 bases between the two germline ends. CDR3 amino acids: CASRSGELFF. CDR3 coding DNA: TGTGCCAGTCGGAGCGGGGAGCTGTTTTTT. Based on the CDR3 plus reference TRBV2 and TRBJ2-2, the full variable domain is EPEVTQTPSHQVTQMGQEVILRCVPISNHLYFYWYRQILGQKVEFLVSFYNNEISEKSEIFDDQFSVERPDGSNFTLKIRSTKLEDSAMYFCASRSGELFFGEGSRLTVL.

The rearrangement links TRBV6-6 to TRBJ2-1; the match to TRBD1 covers 9 bases. The CDR3 totals 16 residues. The germline gives CDR1 MNHNY, CDR2 SVGAGI (reference sequence). The J segment lost 1 base and the V segment lost 2 bases, leaving 3 bases of the junction unmatched. The DNA for the CDR3 is TGTGCCAGCAGTTACCCCGGGACAGGGTCCTACAATGAGCAGTTCTTC. Protein: CASSYPGTGSYNEQFF.

This chain connects TRBV19 to TRBJ2-3; 9 positions match TRBD2. The CDR3 is 14 amino acids. Germline V lookup: CDR1 LNHDA, CDR2 SQIVND (reference sequence). After removal of 5 bases from V and 12 bases from J, the junction contained 12 bases not matched to a gene. CDR3 loop: CASSSPSGDQRQYF. Written as DNA, the CDR3 is TGTGCCAGTAGTTCCCCTAGCGGGGACCAGCGCCAGTATTTT.

This chain links TRBV12-3 or TRBV12-4 with TRBJ2-1; 14 bases line up with TRBD2. CDR3 size: 18 residues. V lost 5 bases, J lost 6 bases, and 12 bases stayed unmatched. CDR3: CASSPLSGTSGSGNEQFF. The CDR3 nucleotides read TGTGCCAGCAGTCCCCTGTCCGGGACTAGCGGGAGCGGCAATGAGCAGTTCTTC.

This clonotype turned up a few times. The V and J genes are TRBV12-3 or TRBV12-4 and TRBJ2-7; D is perhaps TRBD1 or TRBD2 (5 bases each). The V gene lost 6 bases and the J gene lost 2 bases, with 14 bases spanning the gap. This CDR3 region has 14 residues. CDR3: CASRPGRLTYEQYF. CDR3 nucleotides: TGTGCCAGCAGGCCGGGACGGCTAACCTACGAGCAGTACTTC.

The chain links TRBV9 to TRBJ2-6, with D unresolved. CDR3 size: 13 residues. Trimming stripped 3 bases from V and 2 bases from J, with 3 bases between. The germline V gene encodes CDR1 SGDLS and CDR2 YYNGEE. CDR3 loop: CASSGTGANVLTF. In nucleotides, the CDR3 is TGTGCCAGCAGCGGAACTGGGGCCAACGTCCTGACTTTC.

The chain recombines TRBV29-1 with TRBJ1-1; D remains ambiguous. This CDR3 spans 14 amino acids. The V end was cut by 5 bases, the J end by 4 bases, with 17 bases between. Germline V gene lookup returns CDR1 SQVTM and CDR2 ANQGSEA. CDR3 in DNA: TGCAGCGTTCCCGGGGTCACGGGAGGCACTGAAGCTTTCTTT. This codes for CSVPGVTGGTEAFF.

This clonotype was recorded at least ten times. V gene TRBV7-9 combines with J gene TRBJ2-2, with 11 bases fitting TRBD2. The V segment lost 5 bases and the J segment 7 bases; nucleotides outside the gene matches: 9. CDR1 is SEHNR, CDR2 FQNEAQ, per germline (reference sequence). The CDR3 totals 16 residues. CDR3 residues: CASSPTSGRLGGELFF. The CDR3 DNA reads TGTGCCAGCAGCCCAACTAGCGGGAGATTGGGCGGGGAGCTGTTTTTT.